This T cell receptor beta chain was documented in a study of human T cells and chemical hapten exposure. Unfractionated whole blood yielded the extracted total RNA. Trimming at V came to 5 bases and at J to 7 bases, leaving 4 bases not matched to a gene. The CDR3 length is 13 residues. In TCRdb, the 5' RACE reads were re-called with MiXCR into one record per CDR3 protein. The table includes under 85,000 distinct CDR3 sequences, more than 7.5% detected once. This receptor was identified in a male donor in good health. V and J are TRBV12-3 or TRBV12-4 and TRBJ1-2; the match to TRBD1 covers 10 bases. In DNA, the CDR3 is TGTGCCAGCAGTCCCGGGACAGGGGTTGGCTACACCTTC. It specifies CASSPGTGVGYTF.